This TCR beta chain was documented in a study of blood T cell repertoires in COVID-19. Here immunoSEQ multiplex PCR was the method, and the copy in TCRdb shows in-frame clones only, minus some. The data contain around 210,000 clones, 85% to 90% of them singletons. Germline CDR1 and CDR2: MNHEY and SVGAGI. The CDR3 spans 15 residues. V was clipped by 4 bases and J by 2 bases; unmatched bases: 3. Sequenced sample: peripheral blood. V gene TRBV6-5 combines with J gene TRBJ1-5, with 9 bases matching TRBD1. The receptor was derived from a woman aged 70 to 79 with acute or convalescent COVID-19. The DNA of the CDR3 is TGTGCCAGCAGTTGGGACAGGGCGGGCAATCAGCCCCAGCATTTT. Protein product: CASSWDRAGNQPQHF.